Following are 5 T cell receptor beta chains from one sample sequenced in a study of post-analysis software for immune sequencing data (dated by TCRdb to between 2014 and 2017). On the study overall, not on this receptor specifically: Significantly higher frequencies in patients than in controls were found for a handful of TRBV segments, including TRBV5-6, TRBV5-1 and TRBV20-1.

The library came from PCR. The run used an Illumina HiSeq 2500. To reduce PCR and sequencing biases, unique molecular identifiers were built into the TCR beta cDNA libraries. The public sequencing data were trimmed at Q25 with fastp and processed into clonotypes with MiXCR by TCRdb, which kept only in-frame beta chains. Rows with one shared CDR3 protein collapse into an entry with the most common genes and DNA. The sample profile shows fewer than 900,000 distinct CDR3 sequences; roughly 50% of them were found once. The ten largest clones represent 4.9% of the sample. Their target antigens are unknown. The sequencing input was blood. The receptors originated from a girl aged 5 to 17 with multiple sclerosis.

The chain recombines TRBV29-1 with TRBJ2-1, with a tentative D call TRBD2 (6 bases). CDR1 and CDR2 from the germline V gene are SQVTM and ANQGSEA. The ends were cut back, 4 bases at V and 2 bases at J, with 12 bases in the middle. This CDR3 comprises 14 residues. The CDR3 sequence: CSVVHSGAYNEQFF. CDR3 DNA sequence: TGCAGCGTTGTGCATAGCGGAGCCTACAATGAGCAGTTCTTC.

The CDR3 is CASSQAPGPGHEQFF. The CDR3 nucleotides are TGTGCCAGCAGCCAAGCCCCGGGCCCGGGCCATGAGCAGTTCTTC. The V and J genes are TRBV3-1 and TRBJ2-1; D is unresolved. Germline lookup yields CDR1 LGHDT and CDR2 YNNKEL (reference sequence). Trimming pared 1 base from V and 8 bases from J, leaving 15 bases between. The CDR3 consists of 15 residues.

V is TRBV9 and J is TRBJ1-3; possible D gene TRBD1, 6 bases. Germline CDR1 is SGDLS and CDR2 is YYNGEE. V shed 4 bases and J shed 2 bases, with 16 bases lying between them. This CDR3 is built from 16 residues. CDR3 DNA: TGTGCCAGCAGCCCCCGGGGGCGAATGACTGGAAACACCATATATTTT. It specifies CASSPRGRMTGNTIYF.

This clonotype was seen more than once but under ten times. This chain links TRBV29-1 with TRBJ1-6; the D is unclear. Between the trimmed V and J ends, which lost 5 bases and 9 bases, there was a span of 11 bases. The germline gives CDR1 SQVTM, CDR2 ANQGSEA. The CDR3 loop spans 12 amino acids. For the CDR3, the DNA is TGCAGCGTTCGGGCAGTTAGTTCACCCCTCCACTTT. This gives the protein CSVRAVSSPLHF.

The chain carries TRBV6-6 and TRBJ2-5, with TRBD2 matching over 7 bases. CDR1 and CDR2 from the germline V gene are MNHNY and SVGAGI (reference sequence). Unmatched junction bases numbered 6, after V lost 6 bases and J lost 2 bases. The CDR3 consists of 14 residues. As DNA, the CDR3 is TGTGCCAGCAGACACGGGACTACACAAGAGACCCAGTACTTC. Its protein product is CASRHGTTQETQYF.